These T cell receptor beta chains were read from a single sample in a study of regulatory T cells in long-lasting Graves disease. MiXCR, applied by TCRdb to the multiplex PCR reads, yields one record per CDR3 protein. The table has some 560,000 distinct CDR3 sequences, around 16% seen once; the top ten hold around 25%. The same sample was also studied in work on T cells in Graves' hyperthyroidism and ophthalmopathy.

The sequences come from peripheral blood mononuclear cells (PBMCs), collected at new diagnosis, from a patient treated with antithyroid drugs. Source of these receptors: a woman in her forties or fifties with Graves disease. The CDR3 runs from the conserved cysteine through the conserved F or W. Fields, in order: J gene, clone size, V gene, D gene, CDR3 DNA, CDR3 protein. D genes are given only for firm matches. Size is omitted from some rows. Given values are once, few, many or a class for expanded clones.

J gene: TRBJ1-1
clone size: NA
V gene: TRBV5-1
D gene: NA
CDR3 DNA: TGCGCCAGCAGCTTGGAGCCGACAGGCGTAGCTTTCTTT
CDR3 protein: CASSLEPTGVAFF

J gene: TRBJ2-1
clone size: many
V gene: TRBV10-3
D gene: NA
CDR3 DNA: TGTGCCATCAGTGAGTCTACAGGGACTACCGTCTACAATGAGCAGTTCTTC
CDR3 protein: CAISESTGTTVYNEQFF

J gene: TRBJ2-5
clone size: many
V gene: TRBV10-3
D gene: NA
CDR3 DNA: TGTGCCATCAAAAACGAAGAGACCCAGTACTTC
CDR3 protein: CAIKNEETQYF

J gene: TRBJ2-3
clone size: many
V gene: TRBV12-3/TRBV12-4
D gene: NA
CDR3 DNA: TGTGCCAGCAGTTTAGCGCTTCGGGATACGCAGTATTTT
CDR3 protein: CASSLALRDTQYF

J gene: TRBJ2-7
clone size: many
V gene: TRBV7-3
D gene: NA
CDR3 DNA: TGTGCCAGCAGCTTAACGGCGGGCAGGCGTTCTGCGCAGTACTTC
CDR3 protein: CASSLTAGRRSAQYF

J gene: TRBJ2-5
clone size: NA
V gene: TRBV20-1
D gene: NA
CDR3 DNA: TGCAGTGCTAGAGATTTGCGGCAGGGGAGCGAGACCCAGTACTTC
CDR3 protein: CSARDLRQGSETQYF

J gene: TRBJ2-1
clone size: few
V gene: TRBV11-3
D gene: TRBD1
CDR3 DNA: TGTGCCAGCAGCAATACAGGGGGCAATGAGCAGTTCTTC
CDR3 protein: CASSNTGGNEQFF

J gene: TRBJ1-5
clone size: NA
V gene: TRBV19
D gene: NA
CDR3 DNA: TGTGCCAGTAGTACCGGGGCAGGGCTGAGGGGCAATCAGCCCCAGCATTTT
CDR3 protein: CASSTGAGLRGNQPQHF

J gene: TRBJ2-2
clone size: NA
V gene: TRBV11-3
D gene: TRBD1
CDR3 DNA: TGTGCCAGCAGCGGGGACAGGGGTGTGGACACCGGGGAGCTGTTTTTT
CDR3 protein: CASSGDRGVDTGELFF

J gene: TRBJ1-5
clone size: few
V gene: TRBV6-1
D gene: NA
CDR3 DNA: TGTGCCAGCAGGCCCGGGGATAGCAATCAGCCCCAGCATTTT
CDR3 protein: CASRPGDSNQPQHF

J gene: TRBJ2-5
clone size: NA
V gene: TRBV20-1
D gene: TRBD1
CDR3 DNA: TGCAGTGCTGGGCACCGGGACAGTCAAGAGACCCAGTACTTC
CDR3 protein: CSAGHRDSQETQYF

J gene: TRBJ1-2
clone size: many
V gene: TRBV27
D gene: NA
CDR3 DNA: TGTGCCAGCAGTTTATCGATTGGGACCGGGGCTGGCTACACCTTC
CDR3 protein: CASSLSIGTGAGYTF

J gene: TRBJ2-5
clone size: many
V gene: TRBV20-1
D gene: TRBD2
CDR3 DNA: TGCAGTGCCTGGGGGGGTGAGGAGACCCAGTACTTC
CDR3 protein: CSAWGGEETQYF

J gene: TRBJ1-5
clone size: NA
V gene: TRBV20-1
D gene: NA
CDR3 DNA: TGCAGTGCTCGACAGTCCCCCAATCAGCCCCAGCATTTT
CDR3 protein: CSARQSPNQPQHF

J gene: TRBJ1-2
clone size: few
V gene: TRBV6-2/TRBV6-3
D gene: NA
CDR3 DNA: TGTGCCAGCAGTGACAGCCACTATGGCTACACCTTC
CDR3 protein: CASSDSHYGYTF

J gene: TRBJ2-5
clone size: many
V gene: TRBV4-1
D gene: TRBD1
CDR3 DNA: TGCGCCAGCAGCCCCTCGGACAGGGGGCTGGGGACCCAGTACTTC
CDR3 protein: CASSPSDRGLGTQYF

J gene: TRBJ1-5
clone size: many
V gene: TRBV3-1
D gene: NA
CDR3 DNA: TGTGCCAGCAGCCCCGGACTTCAGGGTCAGCCCCAGCATTTT
CDR3 protein: CASSPGLQGQPQHF

J gene: TRBJ1-1
clone size: many
V gene: TRBV27
D gene: NA
CDR3 DNA: TGTGCCAGCAAACCACAGGGGAACACTGAAGCTTTCTTT
CDR3 protein: CASKPQGNTEAFF

J gene: TRBJ2-1
clone size: many
V gene: TRBV7-8
D gene: TRBD2
CDR3 DNA: TGTGCCAGCAGCTTTCCTAGCGGGGGCTACAATGAGCAGTTCTTC
CDR3 protein: CASSFPSGGYNEQFF

J gene: TRBJ2-7
clone size: NA
V gene: TRBV20-1
D gene: TRBD1
CDR3 DNA: TGCAGTGCTGGGACAGGGGTGGCCTACGAGCAGTACTTC
CDR3 protein: CSAGTGVAYEQYF

J gene: TRBJ2-1
clone size: NA
V gene: TRBV6-1
D gene: NA
CDR3 DNA: TGTGCCAGCCACCATTCCCGGGCGGCCAAGGGGCAGTTCTTC
CDR3 protein: CASHHSRAAKGQFF

J gene: TRBJ2-5
clone size: few
V gene: TRBV11-3
D gene: TRBD1
CDR3 DNA: TGTGCCAGCGGACAGGGGCCGGAGACCCAGTACTTC
CDR3 protein: CASGQGPETQYF

J gene: TRBJ1-2
clone size: many
V gene: TRBV6-5
D gene: NA
CDR3 DNA: TGTGCCAGCAGTTACTCTAGAGGGGAGGACGGCTACACCTTC
CDR3 protein: CASSYSRGEDGYTF

J gene: TRBJ1-1
clone size: NA
V gene: TRBV5-5
D gene: NA
CDR3 DNA: TGTGCCAGCAGCGTGGGGGCCGGAATGAACACTGAAGCTTTCTTT
CDR3 protein: CASSVGAGMNTEAFF

J gene: TRBJ1-3
clone size: many
V gene: TRBV2
D gene: TRBD1
CDR3 DNA: TGTGCCAGCAGGGGACAGTCCTCTGGAAACACCATATATTTT
CDR3 protein: CASRGQSSGNTIYF

J gene: TRBJ2-3
clone size: NA
V gene: TRBV9
D gene: NA
CDR3 DNA: TGTGCCAGCAGCGTAGAATTCCGGGTAGCGGGCACAGATACGCAGTATTTT
CDR3 protein: CASSVEFRVAGTDTQYF

J gene: TRBJ1-6
clone size: NA
V gene: TRBV18
D gene: NA
CDR3 DNA: TGTGCCAGCTCAGGGAGGCAGGGTTATTCACCCCTCCACTTT
CDR3 protein: CASSGRQGYSPLHF

J gene: TRBJ1-1
clone size: few
V gene: TRBV9
D gene: NA
CDR3 DNA: TGTGCCAGCAGCCCCCAGGGACAACTATATGAAGCTTTCTTT
CDR3 protein: CASSPQGQLYEAFF

J gene: TRBJ2-7
clone size: many
V gene: TRBV3-1
D gene: TRBD1
CDR3 DNA: TGTGCCAGCAGCCAAGGGGCAGGGGGCTACGAGCAGTACTTC
CDR3 protein: CASSQGAGGYEQYF

J gene: TRBJ1-1
clone size: many
V gene: TRBV27
D gene: NA
CDR3 DNA: TGTGCCAGCAGTCCAAACAGGGTTTTGACTGAAGCTTTCTTT
CDR3 protein: CASSPNRVLTEAFF

J gene: TRBJ1-2
clone size: NA
V gene: TRBV4-2
D gene: NA
CDR3 DNA: TGTGCCAGCAAACCAGGGGAGGACTATGGCTACACCTTC
CDR3 protein: CASKPGEDYGYTF

J gene: TRBJ1-1
clone size: many
V gene: TRBV18
D gene: TRBD1
CDR3 DNA: TGTGCCAGCTCACCAAGGACAGGGCAAACTGAAGCTTTCTTT
CDR3 protein: CASSPRTGQTEAFF

J gene: TRBJ1-2
clone size: many
V gene: TRBV6-1
D gene: NA
CDR3 DNA: TGTGCCAGCAGTGAATTTGGAGCCTACTATGGCTACACCTTC
CDR3 protein: CASSEFGAYYGYTF

J gene: TRBJ1-5
clone size: NA
V gene: TRBV2
D gene: NA
CDR3 DNA: TGTGCCAGCAGTCTACTCACTTTTCGAACTGTAGTGGCTCCCAATCAGCCCCAGCATTTT
CDR3 protein: CASSLLTFRTVVAPNQPQHF

J gene: TRBJ2-5
clone size: many
V gene: TRBV6-2/TRBV6-3
D gene: TRBD1
CDR3 DNA: TGTGCCAGCAGTGAAGTGTTGGGGACAGGGGAAGAGACCCAGTACTTC
CDR3 protein: CASSEVLGTGEETQYF

J gene: TRBJ1-3
clone size: NA
V gene: TRBV12-3/TRBV12-4
D gene: NA
CDR3 DNA: TGTGCCAGCAGTTACCTGGGGGGGGGCGCGAGTGGAAACACCATATATTTT
CDR3 protein: CASSYLGGGASGNTIYF

J gene: TRBJ1-2
clone size: few
V gene: TRBV2
D gene: NA
CDR3 DNA: TGTGCCAGCGAGAGACAGGCTACTAACTATGGCTACACCTTC
CDR3 protein: CASERQATNYGYTF

J gene: TRBJ2-5
clone size: many
V gene: TRBV2
D gene: NA
CDR3 DNA: TGTGCCAGCGTGGCAGTGTCTCAAGAGACCCAGTACTTC
CDR3 protein: CASVAVSQETQYF

J gene: TRBJ2-7
clone size: few
V gene: TRBV18
D gene: NA
CDR3 DNA: TGTGCCAGCTCACGGAGCGGTACACAATCCGAGCAGTACTTC
CDR3 protein: CASSRSGTQSEQYF

J gene: TRBJ2-7
clone size: NA
V gene: TRBV29-1
D gene: NA
CDR3 DNA: TGCAGCGTTCGGGGATTCGTGGAGGGGGTCCCTTACGAGCAGTACTTC
CDR3 protein: CSVRGFVEGVPYEQYF

J gene: TRBJ2-7
clone size: many
V gene: TRBV11-3
D gene: NA
CDR3 DNA: TGTGCCAGCAGCTTCGGACAGCACAACTACGAGCAGTACTTC
CDR3 protein: CASSFGQHNYEQYF

J gene: TRBJ2-5
clone size: NA
V gene: TRBV14
D gene: TRBD1
CDR3 DNA: TGTGCCAGCAGCCCACAGGGGGCAGCAGGGGAGACCCAGTACTTC
CDR3 protein: CASSPQGAAGETQYF

J gene: TRBJ2-3
clone size: many
V gene: TRBV7-8
D gene: NA
CDR3 DNA: TGTGCCAGCAGCTTAGGCACCTCACCTCGCACAGATACGCAGTATTTT
CDR3 protein: CASSLGTSPRTDTQYF

J gene: TRBJ2-1
clone size: NA
V gene: TRBV3-1
D gene: TRBD2
CDR3 DNA: TGTGCCAGCAGCCCGGAGCGGGGTCCCTACAATGAGCAGTTCTTC
CDR3 protein: CASSPERGPYNEQFF

J gene: TRBJ1-1
clone size: NA
V gene: TRBV19
D gene: NA
CDR3 DNA: TGTGCCAGTAGTATAGGAGTGGCGAGCACTGAAGCTTTCTTT
CDR3 protein: CASSIGVASTEAFF

J gene: TRBJ2-5
clone size: many
V gene: TRBV12-3/TRBV12-4
D gene: TRBD2
CDR3 DNA: TGTGCCAGCAGTTTTTTGCGGGGGGTCATAGAGACCCAGTACTTC
CDR3 protein: CASSFLRGVIETQYF

J gene: TRBJ1-2
clone size: few
V gene: TRBV30
D gene: NA
CDR3 DNA: TGTGCCTGGAGTGGAGAGGCTAACTATGGCTACACCTTC
CDR3 protein: CAWSGEANYGYTF

J gene: TRBJ1-2
clone size: many
V gene: TRBV12-3/TRBV12-4
D gene: NA
CDR3 DNA: TGTGCCAGCAGTTTGCAGGGTTCGGAAGGCTACACCTTC
CDR3 protein: CASSLQGSEGYTF